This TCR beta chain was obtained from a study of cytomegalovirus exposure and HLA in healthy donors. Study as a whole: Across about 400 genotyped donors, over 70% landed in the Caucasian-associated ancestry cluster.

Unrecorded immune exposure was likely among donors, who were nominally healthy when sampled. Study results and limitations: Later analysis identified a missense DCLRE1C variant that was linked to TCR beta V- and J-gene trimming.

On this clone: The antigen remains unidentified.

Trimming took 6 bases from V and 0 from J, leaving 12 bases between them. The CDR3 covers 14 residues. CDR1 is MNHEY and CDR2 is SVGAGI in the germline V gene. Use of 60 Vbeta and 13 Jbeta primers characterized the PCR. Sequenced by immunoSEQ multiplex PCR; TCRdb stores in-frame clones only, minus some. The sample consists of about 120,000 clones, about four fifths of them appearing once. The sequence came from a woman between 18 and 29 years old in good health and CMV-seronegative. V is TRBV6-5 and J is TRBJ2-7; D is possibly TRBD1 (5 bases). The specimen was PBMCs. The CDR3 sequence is CASRPGHNSYEQYF. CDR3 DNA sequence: TGTGCCAGCAGACCTGGACACAACTCCTACGAGCAGTACTTC.